The clone carrying this T cell receptor (beta chain) was detected a few times. This sample is drawn from a study of blood T cells in healthy people across ages. Alongside a J-beta primer mix, a sample-barcoded 5' primer served in a second PCR lasting about 7 to 11 cycles. A single record per CDR3 protein comes from TCRdb applying MiXCR to the 5' RACE reads. The sample consists of some 900,000 distinct CDR3 sequences, around 48% of them appearing once. Trimming removed 5 bases from V and 5 bases from J; junction bases left unmatched: 18. CDR1 and CDR2 (germline): MNHNS, SASEGT. The CDR3 loop spans 18 amino acids. Donors gave around 10 milliliters of peripheral blood apiece. Each sample used at least 7 million PBMCs. Each sample yielded at least 6 micrograms of PBMC total RNA.

The TCR originated in a man aged 25-45 years in good health. Sequences were obtained from blood. The chain has TRBV6-1 and TRBJ1-1; the match to TRBD1 covers 9 bases. The CDR3 spells CASSPRGTGTQTRTEAFF. The DNA of the CDR3 is TGTGCCAGCAGTCCCCGCGGGACAGGGACCCAGACCAGGACTGAAGCTTTCTTT.